The 17 T cell receptor beta chains below all came from one sample that was sequenced in a study of cytomegalovirus exposure and HLA in healthy donors. PCR was performed using 60 Vbeta and 13 Jbeta primers. The repertoire was sequenced with immunoSEQ multiplex PCR; TCRdb's copy has only in-frame clones and lacks some. The table lists fewer than 250,000 clones, approximately 80% of them singletons. Sequencing used PBMCs. These receptors all come from a girl between 10 and 17 years old in good health and CMV-seronegative.

The rearrangement uses TRBV5-8 and TRBJ1-5, with D possibly TRBD1 on 6 matching bases. The CDR3 spans 15 residues. With 4 bases removed from V and 0 bases from J, the gap between germline ends came to 11 bases. In germline, CDR1 is SGHTS, CDR2 YDEGEE. The CDR3 protein is CASSPGGYSNQPQHF. Here the CDR3 DNA reads TGTGCCAGCAGCCCGGGGGGCTATAGCAATCAGCCCCAGCATTTT.

This chain connects TRBV6-1 to TRBJ2-7, with 8 bases aligning to TRBD1. The CDR3 has 14 residues. Germline values: CDR1 MNHNS, CDR2 SASEGT. Trimming took 6 bases from V and 0 from J; bases not matched to a gene: 4. DNA for the CDR3: TGTGCCAGCAGCACGGACAGGGCCTCCTACGAGCAGTACTTC. Its protein is CASSTDRASYEQYF.

The gene calls are TRBV7-9 and TRBJ2-3; 10 bases agree with TRBD2. The CDR3 runs to 16 residues. Germline V gene data show CDR1 as SEHNR and CDR2 as FQNEAQ (reference sequence). Trimming removed 1 base from V and 6 bases from J; junction bases left unmatched: 7. In DNA form, the CDR3 reads TGTGCCAGCAGCTTAGTGGAACTAGCGGGACTTGATACGCAGTATTTT. Protein: CASSLVELAGLDTQYF.

This rearrangement joins TRBV27 to TRBJ1-4; D possibly corresponds to TRBD1 (5 bases). The germline V and J ends were trimmed by 4 bases and 8 bases, with 20 bases remaining between them. The CDR3 totals 16 residues. Germline V CDR1 and CDR2: MNHEY, SMNVEV (reference sequence). DNA of the CDR3: TGTGCCAGCAGTTCGTACAGGTCCCCCGCTAGGGAAAAACTGTTTTTT. Protein product: CASSSYRSPAREKLFF.

The rearrangement uses TRBV7-2 and TRBJ2-5; tentative D call: TRBD2 (6 bases). The germline V gene encodes CDR1 SGHTA and CDR2 FQGNSA. The CDR3 contains 16 residues. V was clipped by 0 bases and J by 1 base, with 12 bases between them. In DNA, the CDR3 is TGTGCCAGCAGCTTAGCCACAGCGGGCGGCCAAGAGACCCAGTACTTC. Translating gives CASSLATAGGQETQYF.

This rearrangement joins TRBV7-9 to TRBJ2-5, with 8 bases lining up with TRBD2. V dropped 3 bases and J dropped 3; count of bases not matched to a gene: 9. This CDR3 has 16 amino acids. Germline V gene data show CDR1 as SEHNR and CDR2 as FQNEAQ (reference sequence). CDR3 amino acids: CASSFPSGHPEETQYF. The CDR3 DNA is TGTGCCAGCAGCTTCCCTAGCGGGCACCCAGAAGAGACCCAGTACTTC.

V and J are TRBV6-5 and TRBJ2-2, with D unresolved. V lost 5 bases and J 2 bases, leaving 9 bases between the germline ends. CDR1 is MNHEY, CDR2 SVGAGI, per germline. The CDR3 runs 14 residues. The CDR3 DNA follows: TGTGCCAGCAGTCCCAATACAAACACCGGGGAGCTGTTTTTT. This gives the protein CASSPNTNTGELFF.

V usage is TRBV29-1 and J usage is TRBJ1-2, with D perhaps TRBD1 (5 bases). CDR1 and CDR2 (germline): SQVTM, ANQGSEA. The CDR3 runs to 12 residues. V was pared by 7 bases and J by 5 bases, with 14 bases between. Here the CDR3 reads CSGTTEAYGYTF. The CDR3 DNA reads as TGCAGCGGAACGACAGAAGCATATGGCTACACCTTC.

This clone was seen more than once but under ten times. The V gene is TRBV14, the J gene TRBJ1-2; D remains unclear. Germline CDR1 SGHDN, CDR2 FVKESK. V lost 5 bases and J lost 2, with 15 bases in between. The CDR3 runs to 15 residues. CDR3 in DNA: TGTGCCAGCAGCGGCCCCGGGATAAACAACTATGGCTACACCTTC. Translation gives CASSGPGINNYGYTF.

The chain has TRBV6-1 and TRBJ2-7, with D possibly matching TRBD2 (5 bases). Germline V gives CDR1 MNHNS, CDR2 SASEGT. This CDR3 has 13 amino acids. V dropped 4 bases and J dropped 5 bases, with 12 bases sitting between them. CDR3 in DNA: TGTGCCAGCAGTGCCATCCCGGGGAACGAGCAGTACTTC. It is translated as CASSAIPGNEQYF.

The gene calls are TRBV2 and TRBJ2-7; 9 positions agree with TRBD1. The germline CDR1 and CDR2 sequences are SNHLY and FYNNEI. J lost 2 bases, V lost 8 bases, and 4 bases had no gene match. The CDR3 runs 13 residues. The CDR3 is CASGRDRAYEQYF. CDR3 sequence (DNA): TGTGCCAGCGGCCGGGACAGGGCCTACGAGCAGTACTTC.

The rearrangement joins TRBV2 to TRBJ2-3; 7 nucleotides match TRBD2. The CDR3 sequence is 13 residues long. Germline CDR1 reads SNHLY; CDR2 reads FYNNEI. The trim removed 6 bases at V and 6 bases at J, leaving 6 bases unmatched. CDR3 coding DNA: TGTGCCAGCAGCGGGCTCGGGGGGGATACGCAGTATTTT. Its translation: CASSGLGGDTQYF. The variable domain in full, with the rest retrieved from reference TRBV2 and TRBJ2-3, is EPEVTQTPSHQVTQMGQEVILRCVPISNHLYFYWYRQILGQKVEFLVSFYNNEISEKSEIFDDQFSVERPDGSNFTLKIRSTKLEDSAMYFCASSGLGGDTQYFGPGTRLTVL.

This chain links TRBV5-4 with TRBJ2-5; TRBD1 aligns across 7 bases. Germline V gene lookup returns CDR1 SGHNT and CDR2 YYREEE (reference sequence). After removal of 4 bases from V and 5 bases from J, the junction contained 11 bases not matched to a gene. The CDR3 has 15 residues. The DNA for the CDR3 is TGTGCCAGCAGCGCATTACGGGACAGTCGGGAGACCCAGTACTTC. The encoded protein is CASSALRDSRETQYF.

This clone has a handful of counts. The chain links TRBV4-1 to TRBJ1-1; D gene unclear. Germline V gene data show CDR1 as MGHRA and CDR2 as YSYEKL. V was cut by 0 bases and J by 0 bases, with 5 bases left in between. The CDR3 is 14 amino acids. The CDR3 is CASSQDTLNTEAFF. The DNA for the CDR3 is TGCGCCAGCAGCCAAGATACTCTGAACACTGAAGCTTTCTTT.

The genes are TRBV5-8 and TRBJ1-5; the D is unclear. Between the trimmed V and J ends, which lost 0 bases and 7 bases, there was a span of 8 bases. This CDR3 spans 13 amino acids. CDR1 is SGHTS, CDR2 YDEGEE, per germline. For the CDR3, the DNA is TGTGCCAGCAGCTTGGGGAGGGCGCAGCCCCAGCATTTT. Translating it yields CASSLGRAQPQHF. The whole variable domain, remainder taken from reference TRBV5-8 and TRBJ1-5, is EAGVTQSPTHLIKTRGQQATLRCSPISGHTSVYWYQQALGLGLQFLLWYDEGEERNRGNFPPRFSGRQFPNYSSELNVNALELEDSALYLCASSLGRAQPQHFGDGTRLSIL.

The rearrangement joins TRBV7-8 to TRBJ1-1, with 7 nucleotides matching TRBD1. V lost 3 bases, J lost 1 base, and 8 bases stayed unmatched. Germline CDR1 reads SGHVS; CDR2 reads FQNEAQ. The CDR3 totals 16 residues. CDR3 nucleotides: TGTGCCAGCAGCTTGATAACAGGGGTTACGAACACTGAAGCTTTCTTT. As protein: CASSLITGVTNTEAFF.

The rearrangement links TRBV5-4 to TRBJ2-7; D unclear. Germline values: CDR1 SGHNT, CDR2 YYREEE (reference sequence). V lost 4 bases to trimming and J lost 3 bases, with 20 bases between them. The CDR3 has 16 amino acids. The CDR3: CASSGSPVTTNYEQYF. CDR3 nucleotide sequence: TGTGCCAGCAGCGGGTCCCCGGTGACAACCAACTACGAGCAGTACTTC.